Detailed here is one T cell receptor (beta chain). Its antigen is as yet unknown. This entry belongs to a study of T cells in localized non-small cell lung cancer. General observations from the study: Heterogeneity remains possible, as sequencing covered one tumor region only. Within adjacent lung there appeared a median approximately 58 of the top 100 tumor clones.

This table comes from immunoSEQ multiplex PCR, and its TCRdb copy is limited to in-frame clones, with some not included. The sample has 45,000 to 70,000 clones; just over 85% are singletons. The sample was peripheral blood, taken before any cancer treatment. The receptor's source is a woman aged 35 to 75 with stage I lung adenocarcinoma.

The CDR3 region has the DNA TGTGCCAGCAGCTTGGGTGGCCTAGCTGGGACTGAAGCTTTCTTT. Encoded protein: CASSLGGLAGTEAFF. The V and J genes are TRBV7-2 and TRBJ1-1; no reliable D call. Trimming shortened V by 3 bases and J by 5 bases, and 16 bases separated the two germline ends. The CDR3 totals 15 residues. Germline V lookup: CDR1 SGHTA, CDR2 FQGNSA.